The 31 T cell receptor beta chains below all came from one sample that was sequenced in a study of cytomegalovirus exposure and HLA in healthy donors. Data came from immunoSEQ multiplex PCR; TCRdb stores just in-frame clones and leaves some out. This table holds around 190,000 clones, around 86% found once. Sequenced input: PBMCs. These receptors originate from a man aged 25-45 years in good health and CMV-seropositive.

This CDR3 reads CASSSQDLSSYEQYF. DNA of the CDR3: TGTGCCAGCAGTTCACAGGATCTGAGCTCCTACGAGCAGTACTTC. The V call is TRBV6-5, the J call TRBJ2-7, with D possibly being TRBD1 (5 bases). V lost 4 bases to trimming and J lost 0 bases, with 13 bases between them. The CDR3 covers 15 residues. Germline CDR1 MNHEY, CDR2 SVGAGI.

On this clone: Other DNA variants within this sample encode the same CDR3. The chain carries TRBV18 and TRBJ2-7, with D perhaps matching TRBD2 (5 bases). V lost 2 bases to trimming and J lost 0 bases, with 5 bases between them. CDR1 is KGHSH and CDR2 is LQKENI in the germline V gene. The CDR3 contains 13 residues. CDR3 residues: CASSPSGSYEQYF. As DNA, the CDR3 is TGTGCCAGCTCACCAAGCGGCTCCTACGAGCAGTACTTC.

V is TRBV10-2 and J is TRBJ2-7; 7 positions match TRBD2. V gave up 3 bases and J gave up 4 bases; unmatched junction bases: 3. This CDR3 comprises 13 residues. Looked up from germline, CDR1 is WSHSY and CDR2 is SAAADI. CDR3 nucleotide sequence: TGCGCCAGCAGTGAAACTAGCGTGTACGAGCAGTACTTC. It translates to CASSETSVYEQYF.

The chain combines TRBV7-6 with TRBJ1-1; D may be TRBD1 (6 bases). This CDR3 comprises 13 residues. Germline V CDR1 and CDR2: SGHVS, FNYEAQ. With 4 bases removed from V and 8 bases from J, the gap between germline ends came to 14 bases. The CDR3 spells CASSSAGVTEAFF. The CDR3 DNA follows: TGTGCCAGCAGCTCGGCAGGGGTTACAGAAGCTTTCTTT.

This rearrangement joins TRBV7-2 to TRBJ1-2, with 8 bases matching TRBD1. Unmatched junction bases numbered 7, after V lost 5 bases and J lost 8 bases. CDR1 SGHTA and CDR2 FQGNSA come from the germline V gene. The CDR3 runs to 13 residues. The CDR3 bases are TGTGCCAGCAGCGACAGGGGACGGGAAGGCTACACCTTC. This translates into CASSDRGREGYTF.

The sample holds one count of this clone. The chain is built from TRBV20-1 and TRBJ1-4; weak D call: TRBD1 (6 bases). CDR1 and CDR2 (germline): DFQATT, SNEGSKA (reference sequence). Trimming pared 8 bases from V and 7 bases from J, leaving 11 bases between. The CDR3 spans 11 residues. The CDR3 coding sequence is TGCAGTACAGGGTTCCCTGAAAAACTGTTTTTT. It translates to CSTGFPEKLFF.

The chain joins TRBV9 to TRBJ2-3; 9 bases map to TRBD2. CDR3 length: 15 amino acids. Germline V CDR1 and CDR2: SGDLS, YYNGEE. The ends lost 0 bases at V and 6 bases at J; junction bases unmatched: 5. The CDR3 bases are TGTGCCAGCAGCGTAGGCGGCGGGAGGGCGGATACGCAGTATTTT. Translating it yields CASSVGGGRADTQYF.

The rearrangement uses TRBV2 and TRBJ2-1; the D gene could be TRBD1 or TRBD2 (6 bases each). Germline V gives CDR1 SNHLY, CDR2 FYNNEI. V lost 10 bases and J 4 bases, leaving 14 bases between the germline ends. This CDR3 is built from 13 residues. CDR3 region: CANSGGGYNEQFF. CDR3 in DNA: TGTGCCAATAGCGGAGGGGGGTACAATGAGCAGTTCTTC. The whole variable domain, filled in from reference TRBV2 and TRBJ2-1, reads EPEVTQTPSHQVTQMGQEVILRCVPISNHLYFYWYRQILGQKVEFLVSFYNNEISEKSEIFDDQFSVERPDGSNFTLKIRSTKLEDSAMYFCANSGGGYNEQFFGPGTRLTVL.

This sequence joins TRBV27 and TRBJ2-7; TRBD2 matches 8 bases. The CDR3 is 16 residues long. The J segment lost 3 bases and the V segment lost 3 bases, leaving 10 bases of the junction unmatched. Looked up from germline, CDR1 is MNHEY and CDR2 is SMNVEV (reference sequence). Here the CDR3 reads CASSLTGTSLLYEQYF. For the CDR3, the DNA is TGTGCCAGCAGTTTGACCGGGACTAGTCTCCTCTACGAGCAGTACTTC.

V gene TRBV7-2 combines with J gene TRBJ2-5, with D possibly being TRBD1 (5 bases). The V end lost 6 bases, the J end lost 5 bases, and 19 bases lay between the germline ends. The germline V gene encodes CDR1 SGHTA and CDR2 FQGNSA. The CDR3 is 15 residues long. CDR3 in DNA: TGTGCCAGCAGTTCCCAAGGGGTCCATGGGGAGACCCAGTACTTC. As protein: CASSSQGVHGETQYF.

The chain couples TRBV4-3 to TRBJ2-1; no definite D call. V gave up 1 base and J gave up 2 bases, with 27 bases separating them. The CDR3 is 21 amino acids. The germline V gene has CDR1 LGHNA and CDR2 YSLEER. For the CDR3, the DNA is TGCGCCAGCAGCCAAGCGACCCCGTTCTCAGGCAGTAGGTTGACCTACAATGAGCAGTTCTTC. It encodes CASSQATPFSGSRLTYNEQFF.

The V gene is TRBV6-1, the J gene TRBJ1-4; a weak D match, TRBD1 (6 bases). The CDR3 is 15 residues long. CDR1 is MNHNS and CDR2 is SASEGT in the germline V gene. Trimming shortened V by 6 bases and J by 7 bases, and 18 bases separated the two germline ends. The CDR3 sequence: CASSLAGGGGEKLFF. The CDR3 DNA follows: TGTGCCAGCAGCCTGGCGGGGGGGGGCGGTGAAAAACTGTTTTTT.

This chain uses TRBV4-3 with TRBJ2-5, with D possibly TRBD2 on 5 matching bases. The CDR3 contains 13 residues. Trimming cost V 1 base and J 7 bases, with 10 bases left between them. Germline CDR1 is LGHNA and CDR2 is YSLEER. CDR3 sequence (DNA): TGCGCCAGCAGCCAAGGAGGGTACGGGACCCAGTACTTC. Protein product: CASSQGGYGTQYF.

The chain links TRBV7-2 to TRBJ1-1, with a weak D call TRBD1 (5 bases). The V gene's germline CDR1 is SGHTA and CDR2 FQGNSA. This CDR3 contains 15 residues. V was pared by 6 bases and J by 0 bases, with 14 bases between. DNA for the CDR3: TGTGCCAGCAGTCTCGGGGGTGAAATGAACACTGAAGCTTTCTTT. Protein: CASSLGGEMNTEAFF.

V gene TRBV5-1 combines with J gene TRBJ2-7; D remains unclear. The CDR3 length is 13 residues. Per germline, CDR1 SGHRS and CDR2 YFSETQ. V was cut by 0 bases and J by 3 bases, with 7 bases left in between. CDR3 sequence reads: CASSLGLRYEQYF. The CDR3 nucleotides are TGCGCCAGCAGCTTGGGGTTACGCTACGAGCAGTACTTC. The complete variable domain, with remaining parts taken from reference TRBV5-1 and TRBJ2-7, reads KAGVTQTPRYLIKTRGQQVTLSCSPISGHRSVSWYQQTPGQGLQFLFEYFSETQRNKGNFPGRFSGRQFSNSRSEMNVSTLELGDSALYLCASSLGLRYEQYFGPGTRLTVT.

The rearrangement uses TRBV11-2 and TRBJ2-7; D remains unclear. V was trimmed by 6 bases and J by 2 bases, leaving 11 bases between them. Per germline, CDR1 SGHAT and CDR2 FQNNGV. The CDR3 is 13 residues long. In DNA, the CDR3 is TGTGCCAGCAGACCAACTGGCACCTACGAGCAGTACTTC. It translates to CASRPTGTYEQYF.

The V call is TRBV2, the J call TRBJ1-1; TRBD1 is a possible D gene (5 bases). V lost 0 bases and J 1 base, leaving 9 bases between the germline ends. The germline gives CDR1 SNHLY, CDR2 FYNNEI. This CDR3 comprises 15 residues. As DNA, the CDR3 is TGTGCCAGCAGTGAAGCCGGGGGGGGGAACACTGAAGCTTTCTTT. Translating it yields CASSEAGGGNTEAFF.

The J gene is TRBJ2-7, the V gene TRBV6-1; 7 bases match TRBD1. CDR1 and CDR2 (germline): MNHNS, SASEGT. After removal of 10 bases from V and 6 bases from J, the junction contained 15 bases not matched to a gene. The CDR3 loop spans 14 amino acids. CDR3 coding DNA: TGTGCCACAAACCTAGACAGGGTTATTGGCGAGCAGTACTTC. The encoded protein is CATNLDRVIGEQYF.

The gene calls are TRBV7-9 and TRBJ2-7; TRBD2 is a possible D gene (6 bases). V dropped 5 bases and J dropped 3 bases, with 20 bases sitting between them. The CDR3 contains 16 residues. Germline loops: CDR1 SEHNR, CDR2 FQNEAQ (reference sequence). CDR3 DNA sequence: TGTGCCAGCAGCCCCCCGCGGGAAGGGCCTGGCTACGAGCAGTACTTC. Translation gives CASSPPREGPGYEQYF.

This rearrangement joins TRBV10-3 to TRBJ1-2; possible D gene TRBD1, 5 bases. Germline V lookup: CDR1 ENHRY, CDR2 SYGVKD. The length of the CDR3 is 12 residues. The V end lost 6 bases, the J end lost 6 bases, and 11 bases lay between the germline ends. The CDR3 nucleotides are TGTGCCATCAGGACTCAGGGTAATGGCTACACCTTC. It yields the protein CAIRTQGNGYTF.

CDR3 bases: TGTGCCAGCCTGACCGGACAGGGTAGTTACGAGCAGTACTTC. It encodes CASLTGQGSYEQYF. The chain has TRBV2 and TRBJ2-7, with 8 bases that match TRBD1. This CDR3 has 14 residues. Germline CDR1 reads SNHLY; CDR2 reads FYNNEI. V was clipped by 8 bases and J by 4 bases; unmatched bases: 10.

The gene calls are TRBV20-1 and TRBJ1-4; D uncertain. V shed 3 bases and J shed 7 bases, with 6 bases lying between them. CDR3 length: 11 residues. The germline V gene has CDR1 DFQATT and CDR2 SNEGSKA (reference sequence). The CDR3 nucleotides are TGCAGTGCTAGTGGAAGTGAAAAACTGTTTTTT. As protein: CSASGSEKLFF.

This chain connects TRBV28 to TRBJ1-2, with a weak D call TRBD1 (5 bases). This CDR3 contains 11 residues. The germline V and J ends were trimmed by 5 bases and 8 bases, with 9 bases remaining between them. The germline V gene has CDR1 MDHEN and CDR2 SYDVKM. CDR3 bases: TGTGCCAGCAGTCGGGGGTGGGGCTACACCTTC. Its protein is CASSRGWGYTF.

The rearrangement uses TRBV28 and TRBJ1-5; 7 bases are shared with TRBD1. After removal of 6 bases from V and 3 bases from J, the junction contained 8 bases not matched to a gene. This CDR3 is built from 15 residues. The germline V gene encodes CDR1 MDHEN and CDR2 SYDVKM. CDR3 loop: CASSSGGQNNQPQHF. CDR3 DNA: TGTGCCAGCAGCTCTGGGGGACAGAACAATCAGCCCCAGCATTTT.

This chain links TRBV15 with TRBJ1-2; 8 bases match TRBD1. This CDR3 contains 14 residues. Trimming at V came to 4 bases and at J to 7 bases, leaving 8 bases not matched to a gene. The germline V gene has CDR1 LNHNV and CDR2 YYDKDF (reference sequence). CDR3 sequence: CATSNRQGRGGYTF. The CDR3 DNA is TGTGCCACCAGCAACCGACAGGGGCGGGGTGGCTACACCTTC.

The CDR3 DNA reads as TGTGCCAGCAGCCCTCACAACAGTCAAGAGACCCAGTACTTC. Translation gives CASSPHNSQETQYF. The V and J genes are TRBV6-5 and TRBJ2-5; no reliable D call. The germline V gene encodes CDR1 MNHEY and CDR2 SVGAGI. With 6 bases removed from V and 2 bases from J, the gap between germline ends came to 13 bases. There are 14 residues in the CDR3.

The chain links TRBV18 to TRBJ2-7; 9 nucleotides align to TRBD2. The CDR3 loop spans 15 amino acids. CDR1 KGHSH and CDR2 LQKENI come from the germline V gene. With V trimmed by 2 bases and J by 2 bases, 4 bases remained unmatched. The CDR3 spells CASSPGAGGAYEQYF. The CDR3 bases are TGTGCCAGCTCACCAGGAGCGGGAGGCGCCTACGAGCAGTACTTC.

The V and J genes are TRBV27 and TRBJ2-7; D possibly corresponds to TRBD1 (5 bases). V was shortened by 5 bases and J by 2 bases, with 10 bases between the two germline ends. Germline CDR1 and CDR2: MNHEY and SMNVEV (reference sequence). The CDR3 sequence is 13 residues long. The CDR3 sequence: CASSNTGTYEQYF. CDR3 DNA sequence: TGTGCCAGCAGTAATACAGGAACCTACGAGCAGTACTTC.

The chain employs TRBV7-3 and TRBJ2-3; D possibly uses TRBD1 or TRBD2 (5 bases each). V was shortened by 3 bases and J by 4 bases, with 5 bases between the two germline ends. The CDR3 has 12 amino acids. In germline, CDR1 is SGHTA, CDR2 FQGTGA. The CDR3 DNA reads as TGTGCCAGCAGCTTGGGACCAGATACGCAGTATTTT. This gives the protein CASSLGPDTQYF.

CDR3 region: CASSFLRPAGLGEQYF. The CDR3 DNA reads as TGTGCCAGCAGTTTTCTACGGCCAGCGGGATTGGGGGAGCAGTACTTC. The gene calls are TRBV28 and TRBJ2-7; 7 bases align to TRBD2. The CDR3 has 16 residues. Germline loops: CDR1 MDHEN, CDR2 SYDVKM. After removal of 3 bases from V and 7 bases from J, the junction contained 15 bases not matched to a gene.

J is TRBJ2-7 and V is TRBV18, with TRBD1 matching over 8 bases. Germline V gene data show CDR1 as KGHSH and CDR2 as LQKENI. J gave up 3 bases and V 2 bases, and 3 bases lay outside the gene matches. The CDR3 totals 14 residues. In DNA form, the CDR3 reads TGTGCCAGCTCACCAGGAGGACAGGGCTACGAGCAGTACTTC. It specifies CASSPGGQGYEQYF. The entire variable domain, with the rest obtained from reference TRBV18 and TRBJ2-7, is as follows: NAGVMQNPRHLVRRRGQEARLRCSPMKGHSHVYWYRQLPEEGLKFMVYLQKENIIDESGMPKERFSAEFPKEGPSILRIQQVVRGDSAAYFCASSPGGQGYEQYFGPGTRLTVT.